This T cell receptor (beta chain) was sequenced for a study of cytomegalovirus exposure and HLA in healthy donors. The V end lost 2 bases, the J end lost 0 bases, and 15 bases lay between the germline ends. This CDR3 has 16 residues. Germline V gene data show CDR1 as SGHRS and CDR2 as YFSETQ. Notes on this clone: What it binds is unknown.

Study findings and constraints: Several of the most significant clusters appeared linked to common viral pathogens, based on a later analysis. In terms of immune exposure information, only CMV serostatus was available. It has been reported that TCR beta sequences accurately predicted the HLA-A and HLA-B alleles of most subjects.

Both 60 Vbeta primers and 13 Jbeta primers went into the PCR. Original processing notes: The count from a later analysis was roughly 80 million unique TCR beta chains, some 12 million of them shared. The table came from immunoSEQ multiplex PCR; TCRdb's copy has only in-frame clones and leaves some out. Clonal size and the V and J genes are those of that table, whereas D and trimming came from the DNA. The data show under 200,000 clones, 80% seen once. This receptor was obtained from a woman in her forties or fifties in good health and CMV-seropositive. V is TRBV5-1 and J is TRBJ2-7; TRBD1 might be the D (6 bases). Sequencing input: PBMCs. The chain's CDR3 is CASSFQTGFSSYEQYF. For the CDR3, the DNA is TGCGCCAGCAGCTTTCAAACAGGGTTTAGCTCCTACGAGCAGTACTTC. The whole variable domain, filled in from reference TRBV5-1 and TRBJ2-7, reads KAGVTQTPRYLIKTRGQQVTLSCSPISGHRSVSWYQQTPGQGLQFLFEYFSETQRNKGNFPGRFSGRQFSNSRSEMNVSTLELGDSALYLCASSFQTGFSSYEQYFGPGTRLTVT.